Presented here are 6 T cell receptor beta chains from one specimen sequenced in a study of T cells after posttransplantation cyclophosphamide. Sequencing used immunoSEQ multiplex PCR; TCRdb keeps in-frame clones, though not all of them. Altogether around 34,000 clones were found in the sample, and no singletons occur. The sample taken for sequencing was PBMCs. The origin of the receptors is a woman aged 45-59 years in good health and a related stem cell transplant donor.

This clone appeared many times. The gene calls are TRBV5-6 and TRBJ1-3, with a tentative D call TRBD1 (5 bases). The CDR3 contains 13 residues. The V end was cut by 0 bases, the J end by 10 bases, with 11 bases between. Germline V lookup: CDR1 SGHDT, CDR2 YYEEEE. CDR3 DNA: TGTGCCAGCAGCTTGGGACAGTATCGGACCATATATTTT. This codes for CASSLGQYRTIYF.

This clone showed up many times. The chain uses TRBV7-9 and TRBJ1-1; 7 bases align to TRBD1. The CDR3 has 15 residues. In germline, CDR1 is SEHNR, CDR2 FQNEAQ (reference sequence). V lost 6 bases, J lost 0 bases, and 7 bases stayed unmatched. The CDR3 nucleotides read TGTGCCAGCAGTCGACCGACAGGGATGAACACTGAAGCTTTCTTT. Translation gives CASSRPTGMNTEAFF.

The sample holds many counts of this clone. The chain carries TRBV5-1 and TRBJ2-1, with 12 nucleotides matching TRBD2. The CDR3 extends over 16 amino acids. Trimming at V came to 4 bases and at J to 2 bases, leaving 4 bases not matched to a gene. Germline CDR1 is SGHRS and CDR2 is YFSETQ. The CDR3: CASSTGLAGTYNEQFF. The CDR3 region has the DNA TGCGCCAGCAGCACCGGACTAGCGGGGACCTACAATGAGCAGTTCTTC.

Ten or more counts support this clone. J is TRBJ2-1 and V is TRBV5-1, with 10 bases lining up with TRBD2. The CDR3 is 20 amino acids. The junction had 25 bases not matched to a gene; V was cut back by 5 bases and J by 8 bases. The germline CDR1 and CDR2 sequences are SGHRS and YFSETQ. The CDR3 region is CASSEDRPDLAGVRSDEQFF. CDR3 coding DNA: TGCGCCAGCAGTGAGGACAGGCCGGATCTAGCGGGAGTGAGGAGCGATGAGCAGTTCTTC.

This clone was counted at least ten times. The chain employs TRBV19 and TRBJ2-5, with D tentatively TRBD1 (6 bases). Germline loops: CDR1 LNHDA, CDR2 SQIVND (reference sequence). The CDR3 consists of 12 residues. Trimming took off 4 bases at V and 3 bases at J, with 6 bases between the two ends. The CDR3 DNA is TGTGCCAGTAGTAGGACAGAAGAGACCCAGTACTTC. It is translated as CASSRTEETQYF.

This clone was counted at least ten times. The CDR3 reads CASSFLGKTAERGYTF. The CDR3 bases are TGTGCCAGCAGTTTCTTGGGAAAGACGGCGGAGCGGGGCTACACCTTC. The chain joins TRBV27 to TRBJ1-2; no clear D. This CDR3 comprises 16 residues. The germline V gene has CDR1 MNHEY and CDR2 SMNVEV (reference sequence). V shed 3 bases and J shed 8 bases, with 22 bases lying between them.